The clone carrying this T cell receptor (beta chain) has more than one count but fewer than ten. Other DNA sequences of this sample code for an identical CDR3. CD45RO-negative cells were positively selected for CCR7, leaving out terminally differentiated effector memory CD45RA+ cells. Those who donated were healthy HIV-negative adults, with no recent acute infections or vaccinations reported. Only Caucasian adults living in Nashville, Tennessee served as donors. This entry is derived from a study of shared clonotypes between healthy human individuals. V dropped 5 bases and J dropped 3; count of bases not matched to a gene: 5. This CDR3 has 14 residues. Germline V lookup: CDR1 SEHNR, CDR2 FQNEAQ (reference sequence). Sequencing was performed with immunoSEQ multiplex PCR; in TCRdb, only in-frame clones are kept and a portion is missing. The table includes millions of clones, about 95% detected once.

This chain connects TRBV7-9 to TRBJ2-7; 9 nucleotides align to TRBD1. This receptor was identified in a man aged 18 to 30 in good health. The sample consisted of naive CD8+ T cells sorted from blood. The CDR3 bases are TGTGCCAGCAGCCCCCGGGACAGGGACTACGAGCAGTACTTC. This translates into CASSPRDRDYEQYF. Combining the CDR3 with reference TRBV7-9 and TRBJ2-7 gives the whole variable domain DTGVSQNPRHKITKRGQNVTFRCDPISEHNRLYWYRQTLGQGPEFLTYFQNEAQLEKSRLLSDRFSAERPKGSFSTLEIQRTEQGDSAMYLCASSPRDRDYEQYFGPGTRLTVT.